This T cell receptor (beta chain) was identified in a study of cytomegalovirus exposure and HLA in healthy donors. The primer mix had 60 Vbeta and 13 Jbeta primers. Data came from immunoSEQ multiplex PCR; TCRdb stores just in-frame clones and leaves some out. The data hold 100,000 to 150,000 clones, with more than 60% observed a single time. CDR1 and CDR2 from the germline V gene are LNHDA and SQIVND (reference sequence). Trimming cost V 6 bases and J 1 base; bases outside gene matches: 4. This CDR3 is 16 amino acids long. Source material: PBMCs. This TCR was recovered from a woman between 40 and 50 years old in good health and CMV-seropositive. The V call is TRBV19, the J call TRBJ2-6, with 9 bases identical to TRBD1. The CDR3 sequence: CASSSGTGSGANVLTF. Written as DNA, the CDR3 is TGTGCCAGTAGCAGCGGGACAGGGTCTGGGGCCAACGTCCTGACTTTC.